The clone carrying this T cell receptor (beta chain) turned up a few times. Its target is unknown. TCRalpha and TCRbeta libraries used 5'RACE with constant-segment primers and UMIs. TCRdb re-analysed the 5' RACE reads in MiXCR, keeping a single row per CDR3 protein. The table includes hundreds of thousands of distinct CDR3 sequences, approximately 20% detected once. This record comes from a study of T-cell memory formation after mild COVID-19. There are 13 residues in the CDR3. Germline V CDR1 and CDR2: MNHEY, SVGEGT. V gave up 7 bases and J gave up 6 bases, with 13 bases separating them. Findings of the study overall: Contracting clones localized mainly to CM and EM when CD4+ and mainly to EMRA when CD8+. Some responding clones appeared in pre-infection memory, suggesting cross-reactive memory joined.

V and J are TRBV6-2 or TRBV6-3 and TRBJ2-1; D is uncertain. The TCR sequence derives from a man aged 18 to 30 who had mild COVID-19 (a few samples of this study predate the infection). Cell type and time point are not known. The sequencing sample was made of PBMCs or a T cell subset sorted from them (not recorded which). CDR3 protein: CASTYGLFNEQFF. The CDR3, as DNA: TGTGCCAGCACCTACGGGTTGTTCAATGAGCAGTTCTTC.